This T cell receptor beta chain comes out of a study of post-analysis software for immune sequencing data. Study background: Relapsing-remitting, secondary progressive and progressive-relapsing forms of multiple sclerosis all featured among disease courses. Findings and caveats of the study: In patients, about five TRBV segments were more frequent than in controls, with TRBV5-6, TRBV5-1 and TRBV20-1 among them. Batch-matched samples strongly co-clustered by F measure.

Prepared TCR beta cDNA libraries contained unique molecular identifiers. Input amounts of roughly 0.85 to 10 million T cells were used. These gave around 500,000 cDNA molecules, so each molecule approximated one T cell. TCRdb analysed the PCR reads with MiXCR anew, one entry per CDR3 protein. The table shows about 430,000 distinct CDR3 sequences, with 30% to 40% occurring only once. V was trimmed by 1 base and J by 2 bases, leaving 7 bases between them. CDR3 length: 14 residues. This clonotype has just one count. Its antigen is unknown. Sequencing input: blood. The sequence derives from a girl aged 2-10 years with multiple sclerosis. The rearrangement joins TRBV12-3 or TRBV12-4 to TRBJ2-3; no clear D. The CDR3 DNA reads TGTGCCAGCAGTTTAGAGGCGGACACAGATACGCAGTATTTT. It encodes CASSLEADTDTQYF.